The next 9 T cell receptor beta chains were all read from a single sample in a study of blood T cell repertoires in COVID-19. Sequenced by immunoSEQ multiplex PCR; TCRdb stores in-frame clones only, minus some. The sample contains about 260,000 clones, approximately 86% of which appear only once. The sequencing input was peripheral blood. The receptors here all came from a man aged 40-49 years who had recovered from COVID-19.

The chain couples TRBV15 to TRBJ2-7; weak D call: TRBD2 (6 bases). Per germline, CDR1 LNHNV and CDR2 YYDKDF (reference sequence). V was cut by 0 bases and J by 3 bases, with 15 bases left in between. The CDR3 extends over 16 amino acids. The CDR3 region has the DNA TGTGCCACCAGCAGAGATGGGTATAGCGGAGTCTACGAGCAGTACTTC. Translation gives CATSRDGYSGVYEQYF.

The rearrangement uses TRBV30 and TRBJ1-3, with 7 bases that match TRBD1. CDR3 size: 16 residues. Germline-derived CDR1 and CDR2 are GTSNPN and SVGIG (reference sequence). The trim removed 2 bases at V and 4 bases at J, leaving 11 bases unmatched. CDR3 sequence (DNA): TGTGCCTGGAGTAACAGAAACAGGGGCAACGGAAACACCATATATTTT. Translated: CAWSNRNRGNGNTIYF. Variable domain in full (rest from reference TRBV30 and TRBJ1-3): SQTIHQWPATLVQPVGSPLSLECTVEGTSNPNLYWYRQAAGRGLQLLFYSVGIGQISSEVPQNLSASRPQDRQFILSSKKLLLSDSGFYLCAWSNRNRGNGNTIYFGEGSWLTVV.

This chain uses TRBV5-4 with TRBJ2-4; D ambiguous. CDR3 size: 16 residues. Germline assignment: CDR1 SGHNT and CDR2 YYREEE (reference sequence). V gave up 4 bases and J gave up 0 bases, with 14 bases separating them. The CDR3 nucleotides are TGTGCCAGCAGCCACAAGAAGGCGGAAGCCAAAAACATTCAGTACTTC. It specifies CASSHKKAEAKNIQYF.

In DNA form, the CDR3 reads TGTGCCAGTAGTATACCCCACTACAGGGATTCCTCTGAAAAACTGTTTTTT. Translating it yields CASSIPHYRDSSEKLFF. The V and J genes are TRBV19 and TRBJ1-4; tentatively, D is TRBD1 (6 bases). The germline V gene has CDR1 LNHDA and CDR2 SQIVND (reference sequence). This CDR3 is built from 17 residues. The ends were cut back, 2 bases at V and 7 bases at J, with 20 bases in the middle.

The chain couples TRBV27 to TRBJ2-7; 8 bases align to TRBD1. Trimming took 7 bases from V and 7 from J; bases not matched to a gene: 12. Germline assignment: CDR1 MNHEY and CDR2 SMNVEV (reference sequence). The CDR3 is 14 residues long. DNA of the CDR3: TGTGCCAGCACCGGACAGGGTGCTTCGAAGGAGCAGTACTTC. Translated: CASTGQGASKEQYF.

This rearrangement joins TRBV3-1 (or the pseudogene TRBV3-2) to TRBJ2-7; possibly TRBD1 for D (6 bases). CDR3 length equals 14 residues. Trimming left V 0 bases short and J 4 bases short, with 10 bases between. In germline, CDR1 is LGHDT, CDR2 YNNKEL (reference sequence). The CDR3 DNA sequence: TGTGCCAGCAGCCAAGATCAGGGGCTATACGAGCAGTACTTC. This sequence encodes CASSQDQGLYEQYF.

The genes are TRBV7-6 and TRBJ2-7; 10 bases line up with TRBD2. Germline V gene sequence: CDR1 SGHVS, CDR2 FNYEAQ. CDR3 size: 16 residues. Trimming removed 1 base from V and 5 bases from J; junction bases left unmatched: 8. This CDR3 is CASSLGASGSLHEQYF. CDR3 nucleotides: TGTGCCAGCAGCTTAGGAGCTAGCGGGAGCCTCCACGAGCAGTACTTC.

CDR3 residues: CASAPQNRGLAGPTYEQYF. As DNA, the CDR3 is TGTGCTAGTGCCCCTCAAAACAGGGGACTAGCGGGCCCAACCTACGAGCAGTACTTC. The chain combines TRBV12-5 with TRBJ2-7, with TRBD2 matching 12 bases. Germline assignment: CDR1 LGHNT and CDR2 FRNRAP. This CDR3 region has 19 residues. V gave up 7 bases and J gave up 2 bases; unmatched junction bases: 18.

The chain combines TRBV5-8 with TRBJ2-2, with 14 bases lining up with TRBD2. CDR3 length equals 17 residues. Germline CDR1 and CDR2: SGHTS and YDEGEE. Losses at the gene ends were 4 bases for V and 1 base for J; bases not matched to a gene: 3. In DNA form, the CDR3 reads TGTGCCAGCAGCGAGGGACTAGCGGGGGAGAACACCGGGGAGCTGTTTTTT. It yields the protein CASSEGLAGENTGELFF. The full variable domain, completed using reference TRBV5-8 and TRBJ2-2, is EAGVTQSPTHLIKTRGQQATLRCSPISGHTSVYWYQQALGLGLQFLLWYDEGEERNRGNFPPRFSGRQFPNYSSELNVNALELEDSALYLCASSEGLAGENTGELFFGEGSRLTVL.